The present T cell receptor (beta chain) was sequenced within a study of regulatory T cells in long-lasting Graves disease. Study-level background: Positive TSH receptor antibodies alongside over 5 years of antithyroid drugs were what marked Graves' disease as persistent. Study results and limitations: Favored gene segments in persistent disease were TRBV28, TRBJ1-2 and TRBJ2-5.

Germline V gives CDR1 SGHRS, CDR2 YFSETQ. V lost 3 bases and J lost 6, with 16 bases in between. This CDR3 contains 14 residues. Sequencing libraries for TCR beta were prepared with iRepertoire HTBI primers and Arm-PCR of CDR3 regions. In the original workflow: Throughout the samples, researchers identified about 62 TRBV and approximately 14 TRBJ segments. TCRdb fed the multiplex PCR reads into MiXCR, producing one record per CDR3 protein. The V and J calls come from TCRdb's annotation, not from the publication. The sample includes 310,000 or so distinct CDR3 sequences, roughly 21% of them seen just once. Indicated time point: persistent/refractory GD, antithyroid drugs over 5 years with positive TRAb. Generation of the TCR library employed RNA extracted from PBMCs. Graves' disease diagnoses followed American Thyroid Association guidelines. This clonotype has at least ten counts. Its cognate antigen is unknown.

This sample comprised peripheral blood mononuclear cells (PBMCs), obtained when the disease was refractory, from a patient treated with antithyroid drugs. The receptor was derived from a female donor with Graves disease. The chain combines TRBV5-1 with TRBJ2-7, with D maybe TRBD2 (6 bases). CDR3 sequence reads: CASSSVRGGGEQYF. CDR3 coding DNA: TGCGCCAGCAGCTCTGTACGGGGAGGAGGCGAGCAGTACTTC.